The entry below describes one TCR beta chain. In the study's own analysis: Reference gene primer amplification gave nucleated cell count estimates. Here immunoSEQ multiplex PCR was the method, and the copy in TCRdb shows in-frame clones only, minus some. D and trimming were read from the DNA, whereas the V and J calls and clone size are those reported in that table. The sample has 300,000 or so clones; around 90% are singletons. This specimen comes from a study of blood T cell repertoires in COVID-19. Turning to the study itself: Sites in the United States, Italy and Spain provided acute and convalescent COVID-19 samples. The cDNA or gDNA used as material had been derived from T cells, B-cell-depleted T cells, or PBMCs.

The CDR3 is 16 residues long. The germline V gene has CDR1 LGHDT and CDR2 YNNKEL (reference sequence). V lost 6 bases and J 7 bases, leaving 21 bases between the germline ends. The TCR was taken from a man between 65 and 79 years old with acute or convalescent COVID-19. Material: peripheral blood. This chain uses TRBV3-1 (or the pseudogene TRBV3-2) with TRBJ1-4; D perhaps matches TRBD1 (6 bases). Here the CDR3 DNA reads TGTGCCAGCAGTTTTCGAGCAGGGGACGGCTCTGAAAAACTGTTTTTT. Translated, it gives CASSFRAGDGSEKLFF.